Shown below are 27 T cell receptor beta chains from a single sample sequenced in a study of blood T cell repertoires in COVID-19. Clones were read by immunoSEQ multiplex PCR, and TCRdb kept only the in-frame ones, dropping some. This table holds 350,000 or so clones, around 90% found once. Input material: peripheral blood. These receptors were collected from a man between 18 and 35 years old with active or convalescent COVID-19.

This chain links TRBV12-3 or TRBV12-4 with TRBJ1-1; 8 nucleotides match TRBD1. This CDR3 comprises 13 residues. V gave up 7 bases and J gave up 2 bases; unmatched junction bases: 3. The CDR3, as DNA: TGTGCCAGCAAAGGACAGGGAAACACTGAAGCTTTCTTT. Protein sequence: CASKGQGNTEAFF.

This chain links TRBV7-2 with TRBJ2-2; TRBD2 matches at 10 bases. The CDR3 extends over 16 amino acids. Germline V gene sequence: CDR1 SGHTA, CDR2 FQGNSA. Trimming at V came to 5 bases and at J to 4 bases, leaving 7 bases not matched to a gene. The CDR3: CASSPLPSGSTGELFF. Here the CDR3 DNA reads TGTGCCAGCAGCCCTTTACCTAGCGGGAGCACCGGGGAGCTGTTTTTT.

The V call is TRBV2, the J call TRBJ2-7, with D possibly being TRBD2 (5 bases). V was clipped by 10 bases and J by 7 bases, with 23 bases between them. This CDR3 contains 14 residues. Per the germline V gene, CDR1 is SNHLY and CDR2 is FYNNEI. The CDR3 sequence: CATTLTEGVGEQYF. CDR3 in DNA: TGTGCCACTACCCTAACCGAGGGAGTGGGGGAGCAGTACTTC. The full variable domain, its missing parts supplied by reference TRBV2 and TRBJ2-7, is EPEVTQTPSHQVTQMGQEVILRCVPISNHLYFYWYRQILGQKVEFLVSFYNNEISEKSEIFDDQFSVERPDGSNFTLKIRSTKLEDSAMYFCATTLTEGVGEQYFGPGTRLTVT.

This rearrangement joins TRBV3-1 (or the pseudogene TRBV3-2) to TRBJ1-1; perhaps TRBD1 as D (5 bases). Germline V lookup: CDR1 LGHDT, CDR2 YNNKEL (reference sequence). Trimming pared 3 bases from V and 8 bases from J, leaving 13 bases between. This CDR3 comprises 13 residues. This CDR3 is CASSQGLAREAFF. The CDR3, as DNA: TGTGCCAGCAGCCAGGGACTGGCCCGGGAAGCTTTCTTT.

The chain has TRBV2 and TRBJ1-5; D might be TRBD1 (5 bases). The CDR3 runs to 15 residues. Germline V gives CDR1 SNHLY, CDR2 FYNNEI. The germline V and J ends were trimmed by 4 bases and 4 bases, with 14 bases remaining between them. CDR3 sequence: CASSARQGGNQPQHF. CDR3 DNA sequence: TGTGCCAGCAGTGCACGGCAGGGAGGTAATCAGCCCCAGCATTTT.

The gene calls are TRBV6-2 or TRBV6-3 and TRBJ1-5; possible D gene TRBD1, 5 bases. Germline-derived CDR1 and CDR2 are MNHEY and SVGEGT. Trimming stripped 2 bases from V and 4 bases from J, with 9 bases between. The CDR3 sequence is 14 residues long. As DNA, the CDR3 is TGTGCCAGCAGTTACATGACAGTTAATCAGCCCCAGCATTTT. Residues: CASSYMTVNQPQHF.

The chain combines TRBV9 with TRBJ2-3, with 7 bases lining up with TRBD2. The germline CDR1 and CDR2 sequences are SGDLS and YYNGEE. This CDR3 has 16 amino acids. J was trimmed by 4 bases and V by 0 bases; bases with no gene match: 8. The CDR3 bases are TGTGCCAGCAGCGTAGCGCGGCTAGCGGAATCAGATACGCAGTATTTT. Residues: CASSVARLAESDTQYF.

J is TRBJ2-1 and V is TRBV27, with 7 bases lining up with TRBD1. The CDR3 sequence is 17 residues long. Germline V CDR1 and CDR2: MNHEY, SMNVEV (reference sequence). The J segment lost 3 bases and the V segment lost 0 bases, leaving 8 bases of the junction unmatched. Written as DNA, the CDR3 is TGTGCCAGCAGTTTATCTTTCTGGCAGGGGGACTACAATGAGCAGTTCTTC. Translating it yields CASSLSFWQGDYNEQFF.

This rearrangement joins TRBV6-2 or TRBV6-3 to TRBJ1-1; D perhaps matches TRBD1 (6 bases). This CDR3 region has 16 residues. Germline V gives CDR1 MNHEY, CDR2 SVGEGT. Trimming shortened V by 2 bases and J by 0 bases, and 13 bases separated the two germline ends. Here the CDR3 DNA reads TGTGCCAGCAGTTACCCCGGGGGGACAATGAACACTGAAGCTTTCTTT. Its protein is CASSYPGGTMNTEAFF.

The chain's CDR3 is CASSLGGMLDGELFF. The CDR3 region has the DNA TGTGCCAGCAGCTTAGGGGGCATGTTGGACGGGGAGCTGTTTTTT. V usage is TRBV11-2 and J usage is TRBJ2-2; possible D gene TRBD1, 5 bases. Germline V CDR1 and CDR2: SGHAT, FQNNGV. V dropped 1 base and J dropped 7 bases, with 13 bases sitting between them. CDR3 length: 15 amino acids.

CDR3 DNA sequence: TGCGCCAGCAGCTTGGAAACTAGCGGGAGAACGGGTAATGAGCAGTTCTTC. This sequence encodes CASSLETSGRTGNEQFF. The V gene is TRBV5-1, the J gene TRBJ2-1; 11 bases map to TRBD2. CDR1 and CDR2 (germline): SGHRS, YFSETQ. V was pared by 0 bases and J by 7 bases, with 9 bases of the junction left unmatched. The CDR3 length is 17 residues.

The chain recombines TRBV4-3 with TRBJ1-6, with 8 nucleotides matching TRBD1. The V gene end was trimmed by 1 base and the J gene end by 9 bases; junction bases not matched to a gene: 8. The CDR3 length is 16 residues. The germline V gene encodes CDR1 LGHNA and CDR2 YSLEER. CDR3 amino acids: CASSQGGWTGLSPLHF. The CDR3 DNA follows: TGCGCCAGCAGCCAAGGTGGCTGGACAGGGCTTTCACCCCTCCACTTT.

The gene calls are TRBV15 and TRBJ2-7, with a tentative D call TRBD2 (5 bases). The CDR3 length is 14 residues. Germline assignment: CDR1 LNHNV and CDR2 YYDKDF (reference sequence). V shed 3 bases and J shed 6 bases, with 15 bases lying between them. CDR3 coding DNA: TGTGCCACCAGCAGCAATCCGGGGTTATCCGAGCAGTACTTC. Translation gives CATSSNPGLSEQYF.

As regards this clone: Relative to the germline gene, one junction end is altered; a read error may explain this. V gene TRBV4-3 combines with J gene TRBJ2-3; TRBD1 aligns across 8 bases. Germline V gene data show CDR1 as LGHNA and CDR2 as YSLEER. This CDR3 is 14 amino acids long. The CDR3 here is CASSQDPGTGTQYF. The CDR3 coding sequence is TGCGCCAGCAGCCAAGACCCCGGGACAGGTACGCAGTATTTT.

The genes are TRBV18 and TRBJ2-7, with TRBD1 matching over 9 bases. This CDR3 contains 15 residues. V lost 3 bases to trimming and J lost 6 bases; unmatched junction nucleotides: 9. Germline V lookup: CDR1 KGHSH, CDR2 LQKENI. The CDR3 protein is CASSPSGTGSPEQYF. In DNA form, the CDR3 reads TGTGCCAGCTCACCCTCCGGGACAGGGTCTCCCGAGCAGTACTTC.

This clone has only a few counts. The chain joins TRBV15 to TRBJ2-5, with 8 bases fitting TRBD1. Germline values: CDR1 LNHNV, CDR2 YYDKDF (reference sequence). The CDR3 spans 18 residues. V lost 0 bases, J lost 5 bases, and 14 bases stayed unmatched. The CDR3 DNA sequence: TGTGCCACCAGCAGAGATCCACCAGGACAGGGAGTTTTGGAGACCCAGTACTTC. Protein product: CATSRDPPGQGVLETQYF.

The V and J genes are TRBV7-9 and TRBJ1-2; TRBD1 matches 9 bases. CDR1 is SEHNR and CDR2 is FQNEAQ in the germline V gene (reference sequence). V dropped 6 bases and J dropped 4; count of bases not matched to a gene: 9. The CDR3 is 15 residues long. DNA for the CDR3: TGTGCCAGCAGGGCCGGGACAGGGACTCCCTATGGCTACACCTTC. Translation gives CASRAGTGTPYGYTF.

This rearrangement joins TRBV11-3 to TRBJ2-2; 8 bases are shared with TRBD1. This CDR3 is 15 amino acids long. Germline CDR1 SGHNT, CDR2 YENEEA. V dropped 4 bases and J dropped 4; count of bases not matched to a gene: 5. The CDR3 nucleotides read TGTGCCAGCAGCTCTGGGCAGGGGGCCACCGGGGAGCTGTTTTTT. Residues: CASSSGQGATGELFF.

The V and J genes are TRBV5-6 and TRBJ1-6, with D unresolved. The CDR3 has 14 residues. Trimming removed 0 bases at V and 5 bases at J, with 6 bases between. Germline CDR1 reads SGHDT; CDR2 reads YYEEEE. In DNA, the CDR3 is TGTGCCAGCAGCTTGGGCAGGAATAATTCACCCCTCCACTTT. Translated: CASSLGRNNSPLHF.

The J gene is TRBJ1-5, the V gene TRBV5-1, with TRBD1 identical over 7 bases. The ends lost 4 bases at V and 5 bases at J; junction bases unmatched: 3. This CDR3 spans 13 amino acids. From germline, CDR1 is SGHRS and CDR2 YFSETQ. For the CDR3, the DNA is TGCGCCAGCAGCGTCCAGGGGGATCAGCCCCAGCATTTT. Protein sequence: CASSVQGDQPQHF.

CDR3 bases: TGTGCCAGCAGCCAAGTTCAGAACTATGGCTACACCTTC. Its translation is CASSQVQNYGYTF. The gene calls are TRBV14 and TRBJ1-2; D is uncertain. The CDR3 totals 13 residues. CDR1 SGHDN and CDR2 FVKESK come from the germline V gene. V was shortened by 1 base and J by 2 bases, with 5 bases between the two germline ends.

The V call is TRBV6-2 or TRBV6-3, the J call TRBJ2-5; 11 positions match TRBD2. From germline, CDR1 is MNHEY and CDR2 SVGEGT. J was trimmed by 4 bases and V by 2 bases; bases with no gene match: 3. The CDR3 runs 15 residues. CDR3 sequence (DNA): TGTGCCAGCAGTTACCTACTAGCGGGGGCAGAGACCCAGTACTTC. The encoded protein is CASSYLLAGAETQYF.

The chain combines TRBV27 with TRBJ2-7; 8 nucleotides line up with TRBD1. The germline V gene encodes CDR1 MNHEY and CDR2 SMNVEV (reference sequence). J gave up 0 bases and V 2 bases, and 3 bases lay outside the gene matches. The CDR3 is 15 amino acids. This CDR3 is CASSLQGASSYEQYF. CDR3 DNA: TGTGCCAGCAGTTTACAGGGGGCCAGCTCCTACGAGCAGTACTTC.

This clone appeared a single time. This chain joins TRBV28 and TRBJ1-4; D is unresolved. The CDR3 length is 13 residues. Germline CDR1 is MDHEN and CDR2 is SYDVKM. Trimming shortened V by 5 bases and J by 5 bases, and 9 bases separated the two germline ends. For the CDR3, the DNA is TGTGCCAGCAGTGAGCCGAGGAATGAAAAACTGTTTTTT. This gives the protein CASSEPRNEKLFF.

The table lists this clone with a count of one. V and J are TRBV6-5 and TRBJ1-2, with unresolved D. The CDR3 runs to 13 residues. V gave up 7 bases and J gave up 2 bases, with 11 bases separating them. Germline V CDR1 and CDR2: MNHEY, SVGAGI. The CDR3 protein is CASTPGLNYGYTF. The CDR3 coding sequence is TGTGCCAGCACCCCCGGACTGAACTATGGCTACACCTTC.

The chain employs TRBV28 and TRBJ2-1; 9 positions agree with TRBD2. The V segment lost 6 bases and the J segment 2 bases; nucleotides outside the gene matches: 8. Germline CDR1 MDHEN, CDR2 SYDVKM. The CDR3 has 16 amino acids. The CDR3 loop is CASSPRGGRAYNEQFF. The CDR3 DNA sequence: TGTGCCAGCAGCCCGAGGGGCGGGAGGGCCTACAATGAGCAGTTCTTC. Full variable domain (missing parts from reference TRBV28 and TRBJ2-1): DVKVTQSSRYLVKRTGEKVFLECVQDMDHENMFWYRQDPGLGLRLIYFSYDVKMKEKGDIPEGYSVSREKKERFSLILESASTNQTSMYLCASSPRGGRAYNEQFFGPGTRLTVL.

The V gene is TRBV24-1, the J gene TRBJ2-3; TRBD1 is a possible D gene (5 bases). The CDR3 consists of 14 residues. Deletions cut 9 bases from V and 0 bases from J, with 12 bases between. The V gene's germline CDR1 is KGHDR and CDR2 SFDVKD. The CDR3 nucleotides are TGTGCCACCGAAGCGACAGCTAGCACAGATACGCAGTATTTT. Its protein product is CATEATASTDTQYF.